This T cell receptor (beta chain) was profiled in a study of Tregs in tolerant kidney transplant recipients. General study results and limits: Tolerant patients' donor-specific Tregs expanded beyond overall Tregs, suggesting antigen-driven growth. The most relevant donor-specific Treg TCRbeta repertoire apparently came from expansion with activated donor B cells. Some patients' samples used different primers over time, so nucleotide sequences weren't comparable.

Note on this clone: The antigen remains undetermined. Read data end 3 residues before the CDR3 end; the end is taken from the germline J gene.

Data came from immunoSEQ multiplex PCR; TCRdb stores just in-frame clones and leaves some out. This repertoire comprises roughly 50,000 clones; its ten largest clones make up roughly 0.8%. Per germline, CDR1 LNHDA and CDR2 SQIVND (reference sequence). The ends were cut back, 0 bases at V and 5 bases at J, with 19 bases in the middle. The CDR3 spans 17 residues. CD4+CD25+CD127- Tregs, CD4+CD25- non-Tregs, CD4 and CD8 cells were sorted. The sequencing used CD4+ T cells from blood, collected before the transplant. This receptor was identified in a human donor who received a combined kidney and bone marrow transplant. V gene TRBV19 combines with J gene TRBJ1-1; D unresolved. The CDR3 DNA, read in part, is TGTGCCAGTAGTATAGAGGCCCGCGACGGGTTTTCAACTGAA. This codes for CASSIEARDGFSTE. The entire CDR3 is CASSIEARDGFSTEAFF.